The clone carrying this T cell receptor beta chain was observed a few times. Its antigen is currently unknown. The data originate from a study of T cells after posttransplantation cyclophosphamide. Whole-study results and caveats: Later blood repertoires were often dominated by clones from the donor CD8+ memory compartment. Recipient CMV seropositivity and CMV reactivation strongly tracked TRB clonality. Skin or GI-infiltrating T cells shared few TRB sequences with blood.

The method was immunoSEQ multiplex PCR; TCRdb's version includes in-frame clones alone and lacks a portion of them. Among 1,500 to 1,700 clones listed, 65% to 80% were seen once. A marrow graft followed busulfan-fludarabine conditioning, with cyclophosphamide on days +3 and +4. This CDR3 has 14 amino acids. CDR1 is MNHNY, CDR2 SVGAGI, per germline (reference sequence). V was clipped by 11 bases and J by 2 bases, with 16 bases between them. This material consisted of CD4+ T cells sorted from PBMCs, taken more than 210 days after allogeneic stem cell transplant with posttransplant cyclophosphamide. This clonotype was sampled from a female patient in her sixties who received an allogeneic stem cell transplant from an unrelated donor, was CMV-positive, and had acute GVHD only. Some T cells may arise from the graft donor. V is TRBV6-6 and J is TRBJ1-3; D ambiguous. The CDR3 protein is CAHTVAATGNTIYF. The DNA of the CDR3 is TGTGCCCACACAGTGGCAGCAACTGGAAACACCATATATTTT.